The 28 T cell receptor beta chains presented below share a single source sample, sequenced in a study of T cell responses to AZD1222 COVID-19 vaccine. Some clones are missing from TCRdb's copy, which holds only in-frame ones; the method was immunoSEQ multiplex PCR. Of about 53,000 clones listed, roughly 83% were seen once; the top ten hold about a quarter. The sequencing used peripheral blood, collected on day 0 of AZD1222 vaccination. The receptor set was obtained from an adult in good health.

This chain uses TRBV7-8 with TRBJ1-5; D uncertain. CDR1 and CDR2 (germline): SGHVS, FQNEAQ. This CDR3 has 14 amino acids. V gave up 5 bases and J gave up 3 bases, with 11 bases separating them. The CDR3: CASSPAADNQPQHF. As DNA, the CDR3 is TGTGCCAGCAGCCCTGCGGCAGACAATCAGCCCCAGCATTTT.

This chain joins TRBV27 and TRBJ2-6; no firm D call. The length of the CDR3 is 15 residues. Germline values: CDR1 MNHEY, CDR2 SMNVEV (reference sequence). The V and J ends lost 9 bases and 2 bases respectively, with 14 bases between them. The CDR3 region has the DNA TGTGCCAGTGGAAGGTGGCTGACTGGGGCCAACGTCCTGACTTTC. Protein sequence: CASGRWLTGANVLTF.

The V gene is TRBV7-2, the J gene TRBJ2-7; 12 bases fit TRBD2. V shed 0 bases and J 1 base; nucleotides not matched to a gene: 7. This CDR3 region has 18 residues. Germline CDR1 is SGHTA and CDR2 is FQGNSA. The CDR3 region has the DNA TGTGCCAGCAGCTTAGCCGAGACTAGCGGGAGTAGATCCTACGAGCAGTACTTC. This translates into CASSLAETSGSRSYEQYF. Combining the CDR3 with reference TRBV7-2 and TRBJ2-7 gives the whole variable domain GAGVSQSPSNKVTEKGKDVELRCDPISGHTALYWYRQSLGQGLEFLIYFQGNSAPDKSGLPSDRFSAERTGGSVSTLTIQRTQQEDSAVYLCASSLAETSGSRSYEQYFGPGTRLTVT.

This chain joins TRBV3-1 (or the pseudogene TRBV3-2) and TRBJ2-1; the D gene could be TRBD1 or TRBD2 (5 bases each). Trimming removed 4 bases at V and 9 bases at J, with 7 bases between. CDR3 size: 11 residues. Germline V gene sequence: CDR1 LGHDT, CDR2 YNNKEL (reference sequence). The CDR3 DNA is TGTGCCAGCAGCCCAGGGAGTGAGCAGTTCTTC. It codes for CASSPGSEQFF.

The genes are TRBV5-1 and TRBJ1-3, with D uncertain. CDR1 and CDR2 (germline): SGHRS, YFSETQ. This CDR3 region has 13 residues. Between the trimmed V and J ends, which lost 4 bases and 0 bases, there was a span of 5 bases. As DNA, the CDR3 is TGCGCCAGCAGCAGCTACTCTGGAAACACCATATATTTT. It specifies CASSSYSGNTIYF. The full variable domain, with the rest looked up from reference TRBV5-1 and TRBJ1-3, is KAGVTQTPRYLIKTRGQQVTLSCSPISGHRSVSWYQQTPGQGLQFLFEYFSETQRNKGNFPGRFSGRQFSNSRSEMNVSTLELGDSALYLCASSSYSGNTIYFGEGSWLTVV.

The chain carries TRBV18 and TRBJ2-5; TRBD2 matches at 10 bases. The CDR3 loop spans 15 amino acids. Germline assignment: CDR1 KGHSH and CDR2 LQKENI. V dropped 2 bases and J dropped 8; count of bases not matched to a gene: 8. This chain's CDR3 is CASSPGLAVVLTQYF. The CDR3 nucleotides read TGTGCCAGCTCACCAGGACTAGCGGTCGTTTTAACCCAGTACTTC.

This chain joins TRBV6-5 and TRBJ2-7; TRBD2 matches 7 bases. CDR1 is MNHEY and CDR2 is SVGAGI in the germline V gene. This CDR3 has 14 residues. The ends lost 6 bases at V and 3 bases at J; junction bases unmatched: 8. The CDR3 nucleotides are TGTGCCAGCAGCTGGAGCGGGAAAGGCTACGAGCAGTACTTC. It specifies CASSWSGKGYEQYF.

This chain uses TRBV11-3 with TRBJ1-1; no definite D call. The CDR3 has 13 amino acids. The germline V and J ends were trimmed by 3 bases and 1 base, with 6 bases remaining between them. Germline loops: CDR1 SGHNT, CDR2 YENEEA. This CDR3 reads CASSFEGNTEAFF. CDR3 coding DNA: TGTGCCAGCAGCTTTGAGGGGAACACTGAAGCTTTCTTT.

This chain connects TRBV10-3 to TRBJ1-5; D may be TRBD1 (6 bases). CDR1 is ENHRY, CDR2 SYGVKD, per germline. The V and J ends lost 3 bases and 0 bases respectively, with 12 bases between them. The CDR3 sequence is 16 residues long. The CDR3 spells CAISDFQGNSNQPQHF. DNA for the CDR3: TGTGCCATCAGTGATTTTCAGGGGAATAGCAATCAGCCCCAGCATTTT.

The J gene is TRBJ1-5, the V gene TRBV19; D uncertain. CDR1 is LNHDA and CDR2 is SQIVND in the germline V gene (reference sequence). Trimming took 2 bases from V and 3 from J, leaving 8 bases between them. The length of the CDR3 is 14 residues. CDR3 sequence: CASSIFNNNQPQHF. In DNA form, the CDR3 reads TGTGCCAGTAGTATATTTAACAACAATCAGCCCCAGCATTTT. Looking up the rest from reference TRBV19 and TRBJ1-5 gives the full variable domain: DGGITQSPKYLFRKEGQNVTLSCEQNLNHDAMYWYRQDPGQGLRLIYYSQIVNDFQKGDIAEGYSVSREKKESFPLTVTSAQKNPTAFYLCASSIFNNNQPQHFGDGTRLSIL.

This chain links TRBV9 with TRBJ2-5, with D tentatively TRBD1 or TRBD2 (5 bases each). The CDR3 covers 14 residues. Germline V gives CDR1 SGDLS, CDR2 YYNGEE. Trimming removed 4 bases from V and 0 bases from J, with 10 bases in between. In nucleotides, the CDR3 is TGTGCCAGCAGCCCCCTGGGGGACCAAGAGACCCAGTACTTC. It yields the protein CASSPLGDQETQYF.

The rearrangement links TRBV9 to TRBJ2-5; 8 nucleotides match TRBD2. CDR1 is SGDLS, CDR2 YYNGEE, per germline. With 0 bases clipped from V and 3 bases from J, the junction kept 1 base outside the gene matches. The CDR3 extends over 14 amino acids. The CDR3 bases are TGTGCCAGCAGCGTAGCACTAGCGGAAGAGACCCAGTACTTC. The encoded protein is CASSVALAEETQYF.

J is TRBJ1-6 and V is TRBV7-2, with 10 bases that match TRBD1. The CDR3 contains 15 residues. The germline CDR1 and CDR2 sequences are SGHTA and FQGNSA. The V segment lost 4 bases and the J segment 8 bases; nucleotides outside the gene matches: 5. CDR3 sequence reads: CASSSGTGEDSPLHF. The CDR3 nucleotides are TGTGCCAGCAGCTCCGGGACAGGGGAGGATTCACCCCTCCACTTT.

The genes are TRBV7-2 and TRBJ2-1; D is uncertain. Trimming pared 1 base from V and 5 bases from J, leaving 6 bases between. Germline loops: CDR1 SGHTA, CDR2 FQGNSA. The CDR3 has 13 amino acids. This CDR3 is CASSLDPNNEQFF. The CDR3 DNA reads TGTGCCAGCAGCTTAGACCCGAACAATGAGCAGTTCTTC.

V gene TRBV19 combines with J gene TRBJ1-2, with unresolved D. Per germline, CDR1 LNHDA and CDR2 SQIVND (reference sequence). Trimming shortened V by 5 bases and J by 0 bases, and 13 bases separated the two germline ends. This CDR3 contains 15 residues. Here the CDR3 DNA reads TGTGCCAGTAGTGATAACAGAGCAGCTAACTATGGCTACACCTTC. It translates to CASSDNRAANYGYTF.

This chain uses TRBV10-1 with TRBJ2-1; 8 nucleotides agree with TRBD2. J was trimmed by 3 bases and V by 4 bases; bases with no gene match: 17. This CDR3 comprises 19 residues. Looked up from germline, CDR1 is WNHNN and CDR2 is SYGVQD (reference sequence). Here the CDR3 DNA reads TGCGCCAGCAGTGGAAAGACACCAGGGTCCAGCGGGAGCTACAATGAGCAGTTCTTC. Translation: CASSGKTPGSSGSYNEQFF.

This chain connects TRBV29-1 to TRBJ1-3; D not certain. The CDR3 is 13 amino acids. CDR1 is SQVTM, CDR2 ANQGSEA, per germline. The CDR3 is CSTTAESGNTIYF. The CDR3 DNA follows: TGCAGTACTACGGCTGAATCTGGAAACACCATATATTTT.

This clone came up a few times. The chain joins TRBV10-3 to TRBJ1-2; D is unresolved. There are 14 residues in the CDR3. Trimming left V 5 bases short and J 3 bases short, with 13 bases between. Germline lookup yields CDR1 ENHRY and CDR2 SYGVKD. CDR3: CAISSGGRDYGYTF. DNA of the CDR3: TGTGCCATCAGTTCGGGCGGAAGGGACTATGGCTACACCTTC.

The chain carries TRBV7-9 and TRBJ1-1; no firm D call. This CDR3 region has 13 residues. The germline V gene encodes CDR1 SEHNR and CDR2 FQNEAQ (reference sequence). The V gene lost 1 base and the J gene lost 4 bases, with 7 bases spanning the gap. The CDR3 DNA reads as TGTGCCAGCAGCTTAGGAGTGAGCACTGAAGCTTTCTTT. Encoded protein: CASSLGVSTEAFF.

The V call is TRBV6-4, the J call TRBJ2-3, with 10 nucleotides matching TRBD1. The CDR3 has 14 amino acids. Germline loops: CDR1 MRHNA, CDR2 SNTAGT. V trimming: 2 bases; J trimming: 5 bases; junction bases outside the gene matches: 1. This chain's CDR3 is CASSDGTGEDTQYF. Written as DNA, the CDR3 is TGTGCCAGCAGTGACGGGACAGGGGAAGATACGCAGTATTTT.

This clone has only a few counts. CDR3 coding DNA: TGTGCCAGCAGTGAGTCCGGGACTAGCGGGAGCAATGAGCAGTTCTTC. Protein: CASSESGTSGSNEQFF. The V gene is TRBV6-4, the J gene TRBJ2-1; 14 nucleotides line up with TRBD2. The V segment lost 3 bases and the J segment 6 bases; nucleotides outside the gene matches: 4. Germline V gene sequence: CDR1 MRHNA, CDR2 SNTAGT. There are 16 residues in the CDR3.

This chain links TRBV5-1 with TRBJ2-5; possibly TRBD2 for D (5 bases). V lost 5 bases and J lost 3, with 14 bases in between. The CDR3 extends over 14 amino acids. Germline V gene data show CDR1 as SGHRS and CDR2 as YFSETQ. CDR3 region: CASRYQRAEETQYF. CDR3 nucleotide sequence: TGCGCCAGCAGGTACCAGAGGGCAGAAGAGACCCAGTACTTC. The full variable domain, rest sourced from reference TRBV5-1 and TRBJ2-5, is KAGVTQTPRYLIKTRGQQVTLSCSPISGHRSVSWYQQTPGQGLQFLFEYFSETQRNKGNFPGRFSGRQFSNSRSEMNVSTLELGDSALYLCASRYQRAEETQYFGPGTRLLVL.

V is TRBV15 and J is TRBJ1-5; 10 bases are shared with TRBD1. The CDR3 is 15 residues long. Per the germline V gene, CDR1 is LNHNV and CDR2 is YYDKDF (reference sequence). With 2 bases clipped from V and 4 bases from J, the junction kept 2 bases outside the gene matches. CDR3 sequence reads: CATSRRQGANQPQHF. Here the CDR3 DNA reads TGTGCCACCAGCAGACGACAGGGGGCTAATCAGCCCCAGCATTTT.

This clone occurred once. The chain links TRBV28 to TRBJ2-1; 7 nucleotides agree with TRBD1. CDR3 length: 17 amino acids. Germline trimming cut 5 bases from V and 3 bases from J; bases unmatched to any gene: 13. CDR1 is MDHEN, CDR2 SYDVKM, per germline. This chain's CDR3 is CASSSSKKGQSYNEQFF. The CDR3, as DNA: TGTGCCAGCAGTAGCAGTAAAAAGGGACAGAGCTACAATGAGCAGTTCTTC.

The chain employs TRBV19 and TRBJ2-7; tentatively, D is TRBD1 (6 bases). Trimming shortened V by 4 bases and J by 2 bases, and 12 bases separated the two germline ends. The CDR3 has 14 residues. From germline, CDR1 is LNHDA and CDR2 SQIVND (reference sequence). The chain's CDR3 is CASSRGQQTYEQYF. The CDR3 coding sequence is TGTGCCAGTAGTAGAGGACAGCAAACCTACGAGCAGTACTTC.

The chain employs TRBV30 and TRBJ1-3; D unclear. Looked up from germline, CDR1 is GTSNPN and CDR2 is SVGIG (reference sequence). The CDR3 contains 12 residues. This CDR3 is CARREVGNTIYF. The CDR3 region has the DNA TGTGCTCGGCGGGAAGTTGGAAACACCATATATTTT.

V and J are TRBV2 and TRBJ2-5, with TRBD2 matching 7 bases. Germline V CDR1 and CDR2: SNHLY, FYNNEI. This CDR3 contains 13 residues. V shed 7 bases, J shed 3 bases, and the junction held 5 bases outside the gene matches. The CDR3 protein is CASIFLAEETQYF. The CDR3 coding sequence is TGTGCCAGCATCTTCCTAGCGGAAGAGACCCAGTACTTC.

V is TRBV18 and J is TRBJ2-1; D unresolved. Germline V lookup: CDR1 KGHSH, CDR2 LQKENI. V gave up 1 base and J gave up 0 bases, with 7 bases separating them. The CDR3 is 15 residues long. The CDR3 sequence is CASSPRPDSYNEQFF. DNA for the CDR3: TGTGCCAGCTCACCACGGCCAGACTCCTACAATGAGCAGTTCTTC.